The rows below give T cell receptor beta chains drawn from one sample of a study of radiotherapy plus CTLA-4 blockade in lung cancer. The table came from immunoSEQ multiplex PCR; TCRdb's copy has only in-frame clones and leaves some out. The sample consists of more than 55,000 clones, approximately 84% of them appearing once. Sequencing used peripheral blood, obtained from a patient treated with radiotherapy plus ipilimumab. The receptors here all came from a human donor with non-small cell lung cancer whose response to radiotherapy plus ipilimumab could not be evaluated. Each CDR3 is given with its conserved first and last residue. D genes are given only for firm matches. Clone size is shown for a subset of rows, as once, few, many or a class of expanded clone.

V gene,clone size,D gene,J gene,CDR3 DNA,CDR3 protein
TRBV9,.,.,TRBJ1-4,TGTGCCAGCAGCGTAGGGCAGGGGACCGGTAATGAAAAACTGTTTTTT,CASSVGQGTGNEKLFF
TRBV18,.,TRBD1,TRBJ2-7,TGTGCCAGCTCACTCAGGACAGGTTTGGAGCAGTACTTC,CASSLRTGLEQYF
TRBV9,.,TRBD1,TRBJ1-3,TGTGCCAGCAGCGCACAGGGGGAGTTTGGAAACACCATATATTTT,CASSAQGEFGNTIYF
TRBV4-3,.,.,TRBJ2-7,TGCGCCAGCAGCCAAGGGCTAGATCCTGGTGAGCAGTACTTC,CASSQGLDPGEQYF
TRBV9,.,.,TRBJ2-1,TGTGCCAGCAGCGTAGTAGGAAGGGGAGGCGCCTACAATGAGCAGTTCTTC,CASSVVGRGGAYNEQFF
TRBV27,few,.,TRBJ1-2,TGTGCCAGCAGTTTTTACCCTGACAGGACAGAGGGCTATGGCTACACCTTC,CASSFYPDRTEGYGYTF
TRBV9,.,.,TRBJ2-2,TGTGCCAGCAGCGTCGACCCCGCGGGCACCGGGGAGCTGTTTTTT,CASSVDPAGTGELFF
TRBV11-2,.,TRBD2,TRBJ2-1,TGTGCCAGCAGCTTAGGACGGGGGGGGCGCAATGAGCAGTTCTTC,CASSLGRGGRNEQFF
TRBV5-1,.,.,TRBJ2-5,TGCGCCAGCAGCACCCGAGGAGAGGCCCAGTACTTC,CASSTRGEAQYF
TRBV28,.,TRBD2,TRBJ2-7,TGTGCCAGCAGTACGCGGGACCAATCGGGGGGGTACGAGCAGTACTTC,CASSTRDQSGGYEQYF
TRBV25-1,.,.,TRBJ2-7,TGTGCCAGCAGTGCGGGGGAGTCCTACGAGCAGTACTTC,CASSAGESYEQYF
TRBV19,.,.,TRBJ1-2,TGTGCCAGTAGTCACCTCCGGGGGGCGAGCTATGGCTACACCTTC,CASSHLRGASYGYTF
TRBV19,.,TRBD1,TRBJ2-7,TGTGCCAGTAGCCAACAGGGGGCTTCCTACGAGCAGTACTTC,CASSQQGASYEQYF
TRBV28,.,.,TRBJ2-3,TGTGCCAGCTCCTTGTGGGGGGAGGTCCTCACAGATACGCAGTATTTT,CASSLWGEVLTDTQYF
TRBV19,few,TRBD2,TRBJ2-5,TGTGCCAGTAGTCGGACTAGCGGGGGAGGGGAGACCCAGTACTTC,CASSRTSGGGETQYF
TRBV7-9,.,TRBD2,TRBJ2-7,TGTGCCAGCAGCTCCTCCGGGACTAGCGGAAACGAGCAGTACTTC,CASSSSGTSGNEQYF
TRBV10-2,.,TRBD1,TRBJ1-1,TGCGCCAGCAGTGGACAGGGGGGGACTGAAGCTTTCTTT,CASSGQGGTEAFF
TRBV6-1,few,TRBD2,TRBJ2-7,TGTGCCAGCAGTGTCCGCGGGACGGGGGGCTCCTACGAGCAGTACTTC,CASSVRGTGGSYEQYF
TRBV4-1,.,.,TRBJ2-5,TGCGCCAGCAGCCAAGCTCTCGGTTCGGCAGGCCTATGGGAGGAGACCCAGTACTTC,CASSQALGSAGLWEETQYF
TRBV19,once,.,TRBJ2-5,TGTGCCAGTAGCCCATTCGAAGGGGCCCCACGACAAGAGACCCAGTACTTC,CASSPFEGAPRQETQYF
TRBV18,few,TRBD1,TRBJ2-4,TGTGCCAGCTCCCCCGGGACAGTAGCCAAAAACATTCAGTACTTC,CASSPGTVAKNIQYF
TRBV23-1,.,TRBD1,TRBJ2-7,TGCGCCAGCAGTCAACCGGGACAGCCTTCCTACGAGCAGTACTTC,CASSQPGQPSYEQYF
TRBV5-1,once,.,TRBJ2-1,TGCGCCAGCAGCTCCCAGGCCAACAATGAGCAGTTCTTC,CASSSQANNEQFF
TRBV9,.,TRBD2,TRBJ2-7,TGTGCCAGCAGCGATGGACTAGCGGGAGCTAACGAGCAGTACTTC,CASSDGLAGANEQYF
TRBV7-2,once,TRBD1,TRBJ2-7,TGTGCCAGCAGCCCCGGGACAGGGTTGAACGAGCAGTACTTC,CASSPGTGLNEQYF
TRBV28,once,TRBD1,TRBJ1-2,TGTGCCAGCAGCCCCGGACAGGGGGGTGGTTACACCTTC,CASSPGQGGGYTF
TRBV11-2,once,.,TRBJ2-1,TGTGCCAGCAGCTTAGGTCTTAACAATGAGCAGTTCTTC,CASSLGLNNEQFF
TRBV7-7,.,TRBD1,TRBJ1-1,TGTGCCAGCAGCTTAGATCGGACAGGGGAGTATAGAACTGAAGCTTTCTTT,CASSLDRTGEYRTEAFF
TRBV5-8,once,.,TRBJ1-1,TGTGCCAGCAGCTCAGCCCTCAAGAACCTCCCGAGGGCTTTCTTT,CASSSALKNLPRAFF
TRBV11-2,.,TRBD2,TRBJ2-1,TGTGCCAGCAGCTTGTCGGGACTAGCGGGAGAGAACCAGTTCTTC,CASSLSGLAGENQFF
TRBV18,.,TRBD2,TRBJ2-7,TGTGCCAGCTCCCCGCCGGGACTAGCGGGAGGGGGCCACGAGCAGTACTTC,CASSPPGLAGGGHEQYF
TRBV28,.,TRBD2,TRBJ2-7,TGTGCCAGCTTTCGGGGGGATCTAGCGGTGGGGGAGCAGTACTTC,CASFRGDLAVGEQYF
TRBV7-9,.,.,TRBJ2-2,TGTGCCAGCAGCTTAGTTAGCGGACGCACCGGGGAGCTGTTTTTT,CASSLVSGRTGELFF
TRBV19,.,TRBD1,TRBJ1-5,TGTGCCAGTAGTATACGGGACAGGGGGCAGGGGGGTCAGCCCCAGCATTTT,CASSIRDRGQGGQPQHF
TRBV19,.,.,TRBJ1-1,TGTGCCAGTAAGGGGAGAGGGCCAGGGGTCTCGGCAGCTTTCTTT,CASKGRGPGVSAAFF
TRBV29-1,once,.,TRBJ2-3,TGCAGCGTTGTTGACAGGAAGAGCACAGATACGCAGTATTTT,CSVVDRKSTDTQYF
TRBV18,.,TRBD1,TRBJ1-3,TGTGCCAGCTCACCGGGACAGGGATTTGGAAACACCATATATTTT,CASSPGQGFGNTIYF
TRBV6-5,.,TRBD1,TRBJ1-5,TGTGCCAGCAGTTGGGACAGGAATCAGCCCCAGCATTTT,CASSWDRNQPQHF
TRBV7-6,.,.,TRBJ2-1,TGTGCCAGCAGCTTAGACTTAACTGCGGAGCAGTTCTTC,CASSLDLTAEQFF
TRBV5-1,.,.,TRBJ2-7,TGCGCCAGCAGCTTAACTCCCCAGAGGGAGCAGTACTTC,CASSLTPQREQYF
TRBV11-2,.,TRBD1,TRBJ1-1,TGTGCCAGCAGCCGCGAGCCCGGTGGGACAGGGGGTGCAGAAGCTTTCTTT,CASSREPGGTGGAEAFF
TRBV5-1,.,.,TRBJ2-3,TGCGCCAGCAGCGAGGACAGTTCTAGCACAGATACGCAGTATTTT,CASSEDSSSTDTQYF
TRBV11-3,.,.,TRBJ2-2,TGTGCCAGCAGCCGCTTAACCGGGGAGACCGGGGAGCTGTTTTTT,CASSRLTGETGELFF
TRBV15,.,TRBD1,TRBJ2-7,TGTGCCACCAGCAGGCTACGACGGACAGGGGACGAGCAGTACTTC,CATSRLRRTGDEQYF
TRBV11-3,few,.,TRBJ2-7,TGTGCCAGCAGCTTAGATGGTACGAGAACGAACTTC,CASSLDGTRTNF
TRBV13,once,.,TRBJ1-2,TGTGCCAGCAGCTTAGTAGGGGATGGCTACACCTTC,CASSLVGDGYTF
TRBV5-1,few,.,TRBJ2-1,TGCGCCAGCAGCTTTGAAGGGGTCCATGAGCAGTTCTTC,CASSFEGVHEQFF
TRBV4-3,.,TRBD2,TRBJ2-1,TGCGCCAGCAGCCGCGCTAACCTAGCGGGGGGGCCCAATGAGCAGTTCTTC,CASSRANLAGGPNEQFF
TRBV4-3,.,TRBD1,TRBJ1-1,TGCGCCAGCAGCCAAGACCATATGACAGGGATGAACACTGAAGCTTTCTTT,CASSQDHMTGMNTEAFF
TRBV27,.,.,TRBJ1-1,TGTGCCAGCAGCCTAGGGGGTGCATTGAACACTGAAGCTTTCTTT,CASSLGGALNTEAFF
TRBV6-5,.,TRBD1,TRBJ1-1,TGTGCCAGCAGTTACGACAGGGTTAATACTGAAGCTTTCTTT,CASSYDRVNTEAFF
TRBV5-1,.,.,TRBJ2-7,TGCGCCAGCAGCTTATTGCGGCTAAACTACGAGCAGTACTTC,CASSLLRLNYEQYF
TRBV5-1,few,TRBD2,TRBJ2-5,TGCGCCAGCAGCTTCCTGGGACTAGCGGGGTCCATCCAAGAGACCCAGTACTTC,CASSFLGLAGSIQETQYF